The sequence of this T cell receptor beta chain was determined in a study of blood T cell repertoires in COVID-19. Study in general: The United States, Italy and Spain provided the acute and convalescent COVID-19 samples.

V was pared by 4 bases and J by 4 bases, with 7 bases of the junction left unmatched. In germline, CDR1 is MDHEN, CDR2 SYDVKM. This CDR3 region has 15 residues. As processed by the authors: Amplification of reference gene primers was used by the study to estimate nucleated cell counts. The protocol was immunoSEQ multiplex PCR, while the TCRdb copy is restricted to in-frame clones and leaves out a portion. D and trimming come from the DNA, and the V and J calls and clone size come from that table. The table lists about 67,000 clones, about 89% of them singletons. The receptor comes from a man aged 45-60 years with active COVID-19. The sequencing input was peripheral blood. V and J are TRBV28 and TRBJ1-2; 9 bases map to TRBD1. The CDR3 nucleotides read TGTGCCAGCAGTTCGGGACAGGGAGGGGGCTATGGCTACACCTTC. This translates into CASSSGQGGGYGYTF.